The 6 T cell receptor beta chains below all came from one sample that was sequenced in a study of shared clonotypes between healthy human individuals (dated by TCRdb to between 2020 and 2021). The library was produced with the immunoSEQ multiplex PCR assay. The table was pulled from immuneACCESS by TCRdb, which kept in-frame rearrangements only. Such tables lose some clones; where checked, under half of the loss comes from unresolved V genes, and the rest has no known cause. Here the sample has about 2.4 million clones; roughly 93% occur a single time. The top ten clonotypes cover about 0.38% of the sample. Sample: naive CD4+ T cells from PBMCs. The cell subset or site label of this sample denotes: CD45RA+ positively selected. These receptors all come from a man between 18 and 35 years old in good health. Some clones in this sample may be carry-over from other donors' samples.

The chain has TRBV28 and TRBJ2-7, with 11 bases fitting TRBD2. V lost 2 bases, J lost 3 bases, and 3 bases stayed unmatched. The V gene's germline CDR1 is MDHEN and CDR2 SYDVKM. This CDR3 has 15 amino acids. CDR3 in amino acids: CASSLGTSGNYEQYF. CDR3 coding DNA: TGTGCCAGCAGTTTAGGGACTAGCGGAAACTACGAGCAGTACTTC.

The chain is built from TRBV29-1 and TRBJ2-3, with D tentatively TRBD2 (6 bases). Germline-derived CDR1 and CDR2 are SQVTM and ANQGSEA. CDR3 size: 12 residues. The CDR3 region has the DNA TGCGGGGGGTATGGTGGCACAGATACGCAGTATTTT. Translated: CGGYGGTDTQYF.

With respect to this clone: The sample has other DNA sequences that encode this CDR3 too. The chain has TRBV6-6 and TRBJ1-3; D remains ambiguous. The CDR3 is made up of 15 amino acids. Germline CDR1 reads MNHNY; CDR2 reads SVGAGI (reference sequence). V was cut by 2 bases and J by 0 bases, with 8 bases left in between. This CDR3 is CASSYPRGSGNTIYF. DNA of the CDR3: TGTGCCAGCAGTTACCCCCGGGGCTCTGGAAACACCATATATTTT.

The chain combines TRBV28 with TRBJ2-7, with TRBD2 as a possible D gene (5 bases). Per the germline V gene, CDR1 is MDHEN and CDR2 is SYDVKM. This CDR3 spans 13 amino acids. V was cut by 6 bases and J by 0 bases, with 9 bases left in between. The DNA of the CDR3 is TGTGCCAGCAGGGACTTCAGCTCCTACGAGCAGTACTTC. It translates to CASRDFSSYEQYF.

V is TRBV11-2 and J is TRBJ2-4, with a possible D match to TRBD2 (5 bases). V lost 5 bases, J lost 7 bases, and 15 bases lay in between. The germline gives CDR1 SGHAT, CDR2 FQNNGV. The CDR3 loop spans 14 amino acids. CDR3 nucleotides: TGTGCCAGCAGCCGGTCCGGGATAGGGAACATTCAGTACTTC. Its protein is CASSRSGIGNIQYF.

The chain links TRBV18 to TRBJ2-5; D gene uncertain. Germline V lookup: CDR1 KGHSH, CDR2 LQKENI. The V and J ends lost 1 base and 7 bases respectively, with 13 bases between them. The CDR3 spans 14 residues. Here the CDR3 DNA reads TGTGCCAGCTCACCACAGAGCCTCAGTTGGACCCAGTACTTC. It codes for CASSPQSLSWTQYF.